These T cell receptor beta chains were read from a single sample in a study of early T cells in non-severe SARS-CoV-2 infection. MiXCR, applied by TCRdb to the 5' RACE reads, yields one record per CDR3 protein. The sample includes some 90,000 distinct CDR3 sequences, about 15% seen only once; the top ten take 4.5% to 7%. Sequencing used whole blood. The receptors here all came from an adult who was a healthcare worker with PCR-confirmed SARS-CoV-2 infection or an uninfected control (not recorded which). The CDR3 runs from the conserved cysteine through the conserved F or W. The D gene is left open where the match is weak. Clone sizes are given selectively: once, few, many, or a class where the clone is expanded.

-,many,TRBV29-1,TRBJ2-5,TGCAGCGTTGTGAGGGGGGAGACCCAGTACTTC,CSVVRGETQYF
-,-,TRBV7-9,TRBJ2-1,TGTGCCAGCAGCTTCAAAAAACGGGAGCTCGTCTTC,CASSFKKRELVF
-,-,TRBV6-6,TRBJ1-5,TGTGCCAGCGCGGGTTCCTATCAGCCCCAGCATTTT,CASAGSYQPQHF
-,many,TRBV5-1,TRBJ2-2,TGCGCCAGCAGCTTGGCGCGGCAGAACACCGGGGAGCTGTTTTTT,CASSLARQNTGELFF
-,many,TRBV5-6,TRBJ2-3,TGTGCCAGCAGCCTTAATACAGATACGCAGTATTTT,CASSLNTDTQYF
-,many,TRBV5-5,TRBJ2-7,TGTGCCAGCAGCTTTAATGTCGGACGGTCCTACGAGCAGTACTTC,CASSFNVGRSYEQYF
-,-,TRBV10-3,TRBJ2-7,TGTGCCATCAGTGAGTCTAGCACCGCCGAGCAGTACTTC,CAISESSTAEQYF
-,few,TRBV5-5,TRBJ1-1,TGTGCCAGCAGCTCCCCGGGACGAGGGGGCACTGAAGCTTTCTTT,CASSSPGRGGTEAFF
-,many,TRBV7-9,TRBJ2-3,TGTGCCAGCACCCTCCGCACAGATACGCAGTATTTT,CASTLRTDTQYF
TRBD1,once,TRBV7-6,TRBJ2-3,TGTGCCAGCAGCTTACCGCCCGAGACAGGGGCAGCAGATACGCAGTATTTT,CASSLPPETGAADTQYF
-,many,TRBV20-1,TRBJ2-5,TGCAGTGCTAGCGGCCAGGGGTACCAAGAGACCCAGTACTTC,CSASGQGYQETQYF
-,-,TRBV7-4,TRBJ2-5,TGTGCCAACAGCTTTCTTGGAGGGGACCAAGAGACCCAGTACTTC,CANSFLGGDQETQYF
TRBD1,-,TRBV2,TRBJ2-5,TGTGCCAGCAGAAGGGGGCTGGGGCAAGAGACCCAGTACTTC,CASRRGLGQETQYF